The present entry profiles one T cell receptor (beta chain) with its context. Antigen specificity is unknown. The V segment lost 5 bases and the J segment 3 bases; nucleotides outside the gene matches: 9. Germline V lookup: CDR1 MNHNS, CDR2 SASEGT. This CDR3 region has 16 residues. This entry belongs to a study of early T cells in non-severe SARS-CoV-2 infection. Study overall: Sequencing was performed on bulk RNA from unsorted whole blood, leaving chains unpaired. The study's findings and limits: Anti-spike CD8 responses were favored in VDJdb matching, and private and CD4 specificities were missed.

Individual cDNA molecules carried attached unique molecular identifiers. TCRdb used MiXCR to reprocess the 5' RACE reads, holding one entry per CDR3 protein. The sample includes tens of thousands of distinct CDR3 sequences, roughly 8.2% seen only once; the top ten take roughly 4%. The sample consisted of whole blood. This chain uses TRBV6-1 with TRBJ2-7; 11 nucleotides agree with TRBD1. This receptor was obtained from an adult who was a healthcare worker with PCR-confirmed SARS-CoV-2 infection or an uninfected control (not recorded which). In DNA form, the CDR3 reads TGTGCCAGCAGTATCCCGGCCGGGACAGGGGGCTACGAGCAGTACTTC. Translating it yields CASSIPAGTGGYEQYF.